One TCR beta chain is described in this entry. Its antigen is still unknown. The data were taken from a study of cytomegalovirus exposure and HLA in healthy donors. Across the study: From HLA-typed donors, an early data release held some 91 million unique TCRs. Study-level results: Association of a missense DCLRE1C variant with TCR beta V- and J-gene trimming was reported in a later analysis. An assumption of roughly uniform sequencing depth across donors underlay the presence/absence analyses.

CDR1 MNHEY and CDR2 SMNVEV come from the germline V gene (reference sequence). The CDR3 extends over 15 amino acids. V lost 2 bases and J 4 bases, leaving 11 bases between the germline ends. The PCR employed 60 Vbeta primers together with 13 Jbeta primers. Generated by immunoSEQ multiplex PCR, the TCRdb table keeps only in-frame clones and is missing some. The sample lists about 200,000 clones, 65% to 90% occurring once. Sequencing was performed on PBMCs. The receptor was derived from a girl between 10 and 17 years old in good health and CMV-seronegative. The chain uses TRBV27 and TRBJ1-4; possibly TRBD1 for D (5 bases). CDR3 protein: CASSLQRGNNEKLFF. CDR3 DNA: TGTGCCAGCAGTTTACAGCGGGGGAATAATGAAAAACTGTTTTTT.